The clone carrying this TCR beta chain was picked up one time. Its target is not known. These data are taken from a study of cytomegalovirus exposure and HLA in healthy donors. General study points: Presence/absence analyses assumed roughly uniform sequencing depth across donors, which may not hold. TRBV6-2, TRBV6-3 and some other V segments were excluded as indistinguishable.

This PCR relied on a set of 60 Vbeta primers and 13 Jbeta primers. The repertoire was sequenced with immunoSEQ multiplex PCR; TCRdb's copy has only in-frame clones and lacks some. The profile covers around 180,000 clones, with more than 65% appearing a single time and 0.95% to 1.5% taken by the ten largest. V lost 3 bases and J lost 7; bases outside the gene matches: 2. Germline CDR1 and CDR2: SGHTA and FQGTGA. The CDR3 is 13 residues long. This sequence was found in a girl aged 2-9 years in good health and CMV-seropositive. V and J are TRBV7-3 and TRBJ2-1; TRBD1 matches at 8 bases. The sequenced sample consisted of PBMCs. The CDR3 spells CASSFTGGNEQFF. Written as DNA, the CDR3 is TGTGCCAGCAGCTTCACAGGGGGAAATGAGCAGTTCTTC.